This TCR beta chain was recorded in a study of shared clonotypes between healthy human individuals (dated by TCRdb to 2020 to 2021). Describing the broader study: Three men and two women, aged 18 to 49 years, made up the cohort. For each donor, CD4 naive and CD4 memory were each given three plates, CD8 naive was given two plates, and CD8 memory was given one plate. The study deeply sequenced blood TCR repertoires of several healthy adults to estimate repertoire size and the extent of clonotype sharing between individuals. Libraries were prepared and TCR repertoires were sequenced by different laboratories using diverse techniques, in order to increase sequencing depth and limit assay-specific biases. Between about 0.8 and 9 billion PBMCs per donor were obtained by leukapheresis. What the work shows at the level of the full study, not this receptor alone: About 5% of naive CD4, 3.5% of naive CD8, 2.3% of memory CD4, and around 0.4% of memory CD8 clonotypes were shared across a few donors. Because the study included only a small number of donors, the genetic and exposure-history diversity represented was limited. Clonotypes shared by all four sorted-subset donors showed higher generation probabilities than non-shared clonotypes. Pairwise subsampling indicated that sequencing depth was expected to affect the degree of clonotype sharing among donors. Sampling was limited to blood, and TCR repertoires in tissue likely differ from TCR repertoires in blood. Naive subsets generally had larger estimated clonotype richness than memory subsets did. Incomplete sequencing was indicated by rarefaction of sorted-subset datasets, despite the large sequencing depth.

Healthy HIV-negative adults with no recently reported acute infections or vaccinations were included as donors. All donors were Caucasian adults living in Nashville, Tennessee, USA. CD4+ T cells were enriched through magnetic negative selection, after which naive cells were positively selected on CD45RA and the remaining negative fraction served as the memory subset. Blood was collected by leukapheresis, and PBMCs were isolated by Ficoll-Histopaque density gradient centrifugation and then cryopreserved in liquid nitrogen vapor phase. Analytical flow cytometry was used to check the purity and quantity of every magnetically sorted T cell population. Genomic DNA was isolated from each sorted fraction and quantified by UV absorbance on a Nanodrop 2000c. Using the deep immunoSEQ assay, TCR CDR3 regions were amplified from genomic DNA by multiplex PCR. Extracted genomic DNA from each cell subset was distributed evenly across all wells of several immunoSEQ 96-well plates, and each plate was treated as a replicate. For sorted subsets, around 200 ng genomic DNA, equal to about 30,000 T cell genomes, was loaded into each replicate PCR. Purified libraries were measured with a Qubit 3.0 fluorometer, size-checked on a Bioanalyzer 2100, and measured again with the KAPA Library Quantification kit. A separate single-read 150-cycle Illumina NextSeq 550 flow cell was used to sequence each immunoSEQ 96-well plate. The authors' analysis ran thus. The immunoSEQ output contained only junctional sequences without quality scores, so filtering could not match that applied to full-length reads. To assign V/J genes and CDR3, sequences were annotated using PyIR, a Python wrapper for IgBLAST v1.9, with IMGT germline references. Reads were removed for weak V/J assignments (E-value above 1e-6), missing CDR3, stop codons, out-of-frame junctions, or ambiguous translated residues. V3J clonotypes were defined as sequences sharing an identical inferred V gene, J gene, and CDR3 amino acid sequence. Percentage overlap between repertoires was computed as shared unique clonotypes divided by the size of the smaller repertoire. Richness of each repertoire was evaluated using RTK rarefaction, the Chao1 estimator, and Recon v2.1 estimates of unobserved clonotypes. For all TCRbeta clonotypes obtained by the gDNA method from several donors, generation probabilities were computed with OLGA. Sourced from immuneACCESS, this table was stored by TCRdb with only in-frame sequences that have V and J called. A share of the clones is absent; for the studies checked, an unresolved V gene accounts for under half, and the remainder has no known explanation. The V and J calls and clone size were taken over from that table, and D and trimming were inferred from the DNA. This sample has 2 million to 2.5 million clones in its table, and roughly 90% of those were observed once. The ten largest clones take up around 0.35% of the sample.

Note on this clone: It has no known antigen specificity. Nothing much larger sits one base from this clone, and base qualities are not available.

The germline V end is reduced by 6 bases and the J end by 6 bases; junction bases left unmatched: 6. The CDR3 runs 15 residues from the cysteine to the phenylalanine. Of the read, only the CDR3 DNA is kept; its 45 bases are in frame from base 1. CDR1 SQVTM and CDR2 ANQGSEA were looked up in the germline V gene. The V and J genes are TRBV29-1 and TRBJ2-3, with 16 bases matching TRBD2. The sequencing sample was made of naive CD4+ T cells from PBMCs. According to the study, the label for this sample's cell subset or site signals: CD45RA+ positively selected. This clonotype was sampled from a man between 18 and 29 years old in good health. Some clones in this sample may be carry-over from other donors' samples. The nucleotide sequence is TGCAGCGTACTAGGGACTAGCGGGAGGGTGGATACGCAGTATTTT. Its protein is CSVLGTSGRVDTQYF.